One sample yielded the 31 T cell receptor beta chains listed below, sequenced in a study of vaccination effects on CD4 cells after COVID-19. Before any sequencing was done, the ViraFEST assay used viral peptide pools to expand antigen-specific CD4+ T cells. Subsequent to a culture period of 10 days, CD4+ T cells were isolated. In the vaccine recipients, nucleocapsid antibodies were negative and there was no prior SARS-CoV-2 infection. No antigen has been identified for these receptors. Here immunoSEQ multiplex PCR was the method, and the copy in TCRdb shows in-frame clones only, minus some. The sample carries around 71,000 clones, under 75% recorded once. The specimen comprised CD4+ T cells from PBMCs cultured with HCoV-OC43 spike peptides, sampled before COVID-19 vaccination. The subset is: HCoV-OC43 spike overlapping peptide pool stimulation. The receptor set was obtained from a human donor who received a COVID-19 vaccine.

This clone appeared a few times. V is TRBV18 and J is TRBJ2-7; 11 bases line up with TRBD1. With V trimmed by 4 bases and J by 4 bases, 9 bases remained unmatched. The CDR3 totals 16 residues. The germline CDR1 and CDR2 sequences are KGHSH and LQKENI. CDR3 sequence reads: CASSRGGTGGSYEQYV. CDR3 sequence (DNA): TGTGCCAGCTCACGAGGTGGGACAGGGGGGTCATACGAGCAGTACGTC.

This clone has only a few counts. The rearrangement links TRBV5-1 to TRBJ2-1; D remains unclear. The CDR3 totals 15 residues. The V gene's germline CDR1 is SGHRS and CDR2 YFSETQ. The V end was cut by 0 bases, the J end by 4 bases, with 11 bases between. CDR3 coding DNA: TGCGCCAGCAGCTTGGAATGGCAGAATTACAATGAGCAGTTCTTC. Protein sequence: CASSLEWQNYNEQFF.

The chain carries TRBV5-1 and TRBJ1-5; D may be TRBD1 (6 bases). Trimming took off 0 bases at V and 7 bases at J, with 14 bases between the two ends. The V gene's germline CDR1 is SGHRS and CDR2 YFSETQ. The CDR3 loop spans 15 amino acids. This CDR3 is CASSLEGGVGQPQHF. CDR3 DNA: TGCGCCAGCAGCTTGGAGGGGGGCGTGGGGCAGCCCCAGCATTTT.

This chain joins TRBV11-2 and TRBJ1-1; D unresolved. The CDR3 contains 16 residues. The germline V gene has CDR1 SGHAT and CDR2 FQNNGV. Trimming stripped 5 bases from V and 0 bases from J, with 16 bases between. For the CDR3, the DNA is TGTGCCAGCAGCCCCCGTCCGACGGCGGTGAACACTGAAGCTTTCTTT. The encoded protein is CASSPRPTAVNTEAFF. The whole variable domain, filled in from reference TRBV11-2 and TRBJ1-1, reads EAGVAQSPRYKIIEKRQSVAFWCNPISGHATLYWYQQILGQGPKLLIQFQNNGVVDDSQLPKDRFSAERLKGVDSTLKIQPAKLEDSAVYLCASSPRPTAVNTEAFFGQGTRLTVV.

The chain links TRBV4-1 to TRBJ2-2; no reliable D call. The V gene lost 6 bases and the J gene lost 0 bases, with 17 bases spanning the gap. This CDR3 contains 17 residues. The germline gives CDR1 MGHRA, CDR2 YSYEKL. The CDR3 DNA reads as TGCGCCAGCAGTACCCTCCCCGGTGCCGCGAACACCGGGGAGCTGTTTTTT. Its translation: CASSTLPGAANTGELFF.

The chain has TRBV5-1 and TRBJ1-2; no clear D gene. Germline V lookup: CDR1 SGHRS, CDR2 YFSETQ. This CDR3 has 14 residues. Trimming removed 2 bases from V and 2 bases from J, with 10 bases in between. The CDR3 protein is CASSFEGKNYGYTF. CDR3 DNA sequence: TGCGCCAGCAGCTTTGAGGGTAAGAACTATGGCTACACCTTC.

V and J are TRBV6-4 and TRBJ1-1; D ambiguous. CDR1 and CDR2 (germline): MRHNA, SNTAGT. V shed 6 bases and J shed 1 base, with 9 bases lying between them. This CDR3 region has 13 residues. The CDR3: CASRGGRNTEAFF. The CDR3 bases are TGTGCCAGCAGAGGTGGCAGGAACACTGAAGCTTTCTTT.

This clone came up once. The rearrangement joins TRBV6-1 to TRBJ2-5; D remains unclear. CDR3 length equals 12 residues. The germline gives CDR1 MNHNS, CDR2 SASEGT. The ends were cut back, 8 bases at V and 5 bases at J, with 12 bases in the middle. The CDR3, as DNA: TGTGCCAGCCGGGCCAGTCGGGAGACCCAGTACTTC. Its protein product is CASRASRETQYF.

The rearrangement uses TRBV19 and TRBJ2-6, with 7 bases lining up with TRBD1. Trimming took 6 bases from V and 4 from J; bases not matched to a gene: 3. Germline V lookup: CDR1 LNHDA, CDR2 SQIVND (reference sequence). The CDR3 spans 14 residues. The chain's CDR3 is CASRTGAGANVLTF. The CDR3 nucleotides read TGTGCCAGTAGAACAGGGGCCGGGGCCAACGTCCTGACTTTC.

The chain combines TRBV6-2 or TRBV6-3 with TRBJ1-5, with D possibly being TRBD1 (5 bases). This CDR3 is built from 14 residues. The V end lost 2 bases, the J end lost 6 bases, and 11 bases lay between the germline ends. Germline V CDR1 and CDR2: MNHEY, SVGEGT. CDR3 amino acids: CASSYGGGGQPQHF. The CDR3 nucleotides read TGTGCCAGCAGTTACGGGGGGGGAGGTCAGCCCCAGCATTTT.

Concerning this clone itself: A read error may account for a junction end that differs from germline. The CDR3 loop reads CASREDRGSGELFF. CDR3 in DNA: TGTGCCAGCAGAGAAGACAGGGGCTCCGGGGAGCTGTTTTTT. The genes are TRBV2 and TRBJ2-2; 8 bases map to TRBD1. This CDR3 is built from 14 residues. Germline CDR1 is SNHLY and CDR2 is FYNNEI. The whole variable domain, remainder taken from reference TRBV2 and TRBJ2-2, is EPEVTQTPSHQVTQMGQEVILRCVPISNHLYFYWYRQILGQKVEFLVSFYNNEISEKSEIFDDQFSVERPDGSNFTLKIRSTKLEDSAMYFCASREDRGSGELFFGEGSRLTVL.

The chain has TRBV19 and TRBJ1-2; a possible D gene is TRBD1 (6 bases). With 4 bases removed from V and 2 bases from J, the gap between germline ends came to 14 bases. Per germline, CDR1 LNHDA and CDR2 SQIVND (reference sequence). The CDR3 contains 15 residues. The CDR3 DNA reads TGTGCCAGTAGTACACCGGGGACACAAAACTATGGCTACACCTTC. It specifies CASSTPGTQNYGYTF.

The chain recombines TRBV9 with TRBJ1-4; D unclear. Germline CDR1 and CDR2: SGDLS and YYNGEE. V lost 4 bases to trimming and J lost 3 bases, with 13 bases between them. The CDR3 consists of 15 residues. The CDR3 nucleotides are TGTGCCAGCAGCCCCTGGAAGGGTCCTAATGAAAAACTGTTTTTT. Protein product: CASSPWKGPNEKLFF.

This chain joins TRBV12-3 or TRBV12-4 and TRBJ2-1, with D hard to call. This CDR3 region has 12 residues. Trimming took 6 bases from V and 11 from J, leaving 14 bases between them. The CDR3 DNA reads as TGTGCCAGCAGCTCACCGACTCCCCAGCAGTTCTTC. Translating gives CASSSPTPQQFF.

The chain uses TRBV28 and TRBJ1-2, with unresolved D. CDR1 and CDR2 (germline): MDHEN, SYDVKM. Trimming stripped 7 bases from V and 8 bases from J, with 14 bases between. The CDR3 is made up of 12 amino acids. Here the CDR3 reads CASTVGVGGYTF. The CDR3 bases are TGTGCCAGCACCGTAGGAGTCGGGGGCTACACCTTC.

The chain combines TRBV24-1 with TRBJ1-5; 8 positions agree with TRBD1. V shed 0 bases, J shed 3 bases, and the junction held 15 bases outside the gene matches. Germline-derived CDR1 and CDR2 are KGHDR and SFDVKD. This CDR3 has 20 amino acids. The CDR3 loop reads CATSDLREGVRTGINQPQHF. The DNA of the CDR3 is TGTGCCACCAGTGATTTGAGGGAAGGCGTAAGGACAGGGATCAATCAGCCCCAGCATTTT.

The chain has TRBV24-1 and TRBJ2-1; TRBD1 aligns across 8 bases. CDR1 is KGHDR, CDR2 SFDVKD, per germline. The CDR3 sequence is 15 residues long. V was pared by 4 bases and J by 1 base, with 2 bases of the junction left unmatched. The CDR3 bases are TGTGCCACCAGTGAAACAGGGGGGTCCTACAATGAGCAGTTCTTC. It yields the protein CATSETGGSYNEQFF.

The chain combines TRBV4-3 with TRBJ1-2; D uncertain. Trimming stripped 0 bases from V and 8 bases from J, with 10 bases between. Germline V gene lookup returns CDR1 LGHNA and CDR2 YSLEER. The CDR3 loop spans 13 amino acids. The CDR3 nucleotides are TGCGCCAGCAGCCAAGATTCATTGGGCGGCTACACCTTC. Protein product: CASSQDSLGGYTF.

V and J are TRBV5-8 and TRBJ1-1; TRBD1 aligns across 8 bases. The junction had 4 bases not matched to a gene; V was cut back by 2 bases and J by 1 base. The germline V gene encodes CDR1 SGHTS and CDR2 YDEGEE. The CDR3 runs 15 residues. The CDR3 nucleotides read TGTGCCAGCAGCTTACCTACAGGGGGGAACACTGAAGCTTTCTTT. This sequence encodes CASSLPTGGNTEAFF.

The chain uses TRBV5-1 and TRBJ2-1; D possibly uses TRBD1 or TRBD2 (5 bases each). This CDR3 has 18 amino acids. The V end was cut by 5 bases, the J end by 5 bases, with 26 bases between. Germline V gene lookup returns CDR1 SGHRS and CDR2 YFSETQ. Here the CDR3 reads CASSLGIVSGPLNNEQFF. The CDR3 region has the DNA TGCGCCAGCAGTCTTGGAATTGTGTCGGGGCCCCTAAACAATGAGCAGTTCTTC.

The chain is built from TRBV4-1 and TRBJ2-3; TRBD2 matches 14 bases. Unmatched junction bases numbered 4, after V lost 2 bases and J lost 0 bases. The CDR3 loop spans 18 amino acids. Germline assignment: CDR1 MGHRA and CDR2 YSYEKL. DNA for the CDR3: TGCGCCAGCAGCCAACGCGGGACTAGCGGGGGTAGCACAGATACGCAGTATTTT. Translated: CASSQRGTSGGSTDTQYF.

The genes are TRBV19 and TRBJ1-5, with 9 bases matching TRBD1. The V gene end was trimmed by 10 bases and the J gene end by 4 bases; junction bases not matched to a gene: 11. The CDR3 consists of 15 residues. Germline lookup yields CDR1 LNHDA and CDR2 SQIVND (reference sequence). CDR3 loop: CATQITGTGNQPQHF. Written as DNA, the CDR3 is TGTGCCACCCAAATTACCGGGACAGGGAATCAGCCCCAGCATTTT.

This chain joins TRBV5-6 and TRBJ2-6; the D gene is possibly TRBD2 (6 bases). Germline V gene sequence: CDR1 SGHDT, CDR2 YYEEEE. The CDR3 covers 17 residues. V shed 0 bases and J shed 0 bases, with 10 bases lying between them. CDR3 DNA sequence: TGTGCCAGCAGCTTGGTTAGGAGGGGCTCTGGGGCCAACGTCCTGACTTTC. Its translation: CASSLVRRGSGANVLTF.

J is TRBJ1-2 and V is TRBV24-1; D may be TRBD1 (5 bases). Germline CDR1 and CDR2: KGHDR and SFDVKD. Trimming removed 1 base from V and 8 bases from J, with 22 bases in between. This CDR3 region has 17 residues. This CDR3 is CATSDFTRLWGARGYTF. CDR3 coding DNA: TGTGCCACCAGTGATTTTACCCGGCTTTGGGGCGCCAGGGGCTACACCTTC.

This clone came up once. J is TRBJ1-5 and V is TRBV4-2; D gene ambiguous. Trimming took off 1 base at V and 2 bases at J, with 24 bases between the two ends. The CDR3 extends over 20 amino acids. Germline CDR1 and CDR2: LGHNA and YNFKEQ. The CDR3 loop reads CASSQVQSAASNSGNQPQHF. The CDR3 nucleotides read TGTGCCAGCAGCCAAGTACAGTCGGCAGCTTCCAATTCGGGCAATCAGCCCCAGCATTTT.

This clone was counted only a few times. This chain links TRBV3-1 (or the pseudogene TRBV3-2) with TRBJ2-1, with 10 bases aligning to TRBD1. Trimming cost V 1 base and J 4 bases; bases outside gene matches: 4. Germline V gives CDR1 LGHDT, CDR2 YNNKEL (reference sequence). The CDR3 length is 16 residues. CDR3 amino acids: CASSQASGQGYNEQFF. CDR3 coding DNA: TGTGCCAGCAGCCAAGCCTCGGGACAGGGGTACAATGAGCAGTTCTTC.

V and J are TRBV18 and TRBJ1-5; D is unclear. Germline V gives CDR1 KGHSH, CDR2 LQKENI. This CDR3 has 13 residues. V lost 6 bases and J 4 bases, leaving 10 bases between the germline ends. This CDR3 is CASSTGSNQPQHF. The CDR3 DNA sequence: TGTGCCAGCTCTACGGGTTCAAATCAGCCCCAGCATTTT.

V and J are TRBV30 and TRBJ2-2, with 10 positions matching TRBD2. The CDR3 is made up of 16 amino acids. Germline V gene lookup returns CDR1 GTSNPN and CDR2 SVGIG (reference sequence). The trim removed 3 bases at V and 3 bases at J, leaving 7 bases unmatched. The CDR3 region is CAWRDSGGAHTGELFF. CDR3 DNA sequence: TGTGCCTGGAGGGACAGCGGGGGGGCCCACACCGGGGAGCTGTTTTTT.

In DNA, the CDR3 is TGTGCCAGCAGTCCCACGGGGCCCACCGGGGAGCTGTTTTTT. Its translation is CASSPTGPTGELFF. V and J are TRBV6-5 and TRBJ2-2; D tentatively fits TRBD1 or TRBD2 (5 bases each). Germline values: CDR1 MNHEY, CDR2 SVGAGI. V lost 5 bases, J lost 4 bases, and 11 bases lay in between. CDR3 length: 14 amino acids.

The V call is TRBV5-1, the J call TRBJ1-5, with 12 bases that match TRBD1. Germline CDR1 and CDR2: SGHRS and YFSETQ. The junction had 7 bases not matched to a gene; V was cut back by 4 bases and J by 5 bases. The CDR3 consists of 16 residues. CDR3 amino acids: CASSPAGTGGDQPQHF. CDR3 nucleotides: TGCGCCAGCAGCCCCGCAGGGACAGGGGGCGATCAGCCCCAGCATTTT.

The chain employs TRBV2 and TRBJ1-2, with unresolved D. With 9 bases removed from V and 2 bases from J, the gap between germline ends came to 7 bases. Germline loops: CDR1 SNHLY, CDR2 FYNNEI. The CDR3 is 11 residues long. The CDR3 DNA follows: TGTGCCAGGGCAGTCAACTATGGCTACACCTTC. This translates into CARAVNYGYTF.